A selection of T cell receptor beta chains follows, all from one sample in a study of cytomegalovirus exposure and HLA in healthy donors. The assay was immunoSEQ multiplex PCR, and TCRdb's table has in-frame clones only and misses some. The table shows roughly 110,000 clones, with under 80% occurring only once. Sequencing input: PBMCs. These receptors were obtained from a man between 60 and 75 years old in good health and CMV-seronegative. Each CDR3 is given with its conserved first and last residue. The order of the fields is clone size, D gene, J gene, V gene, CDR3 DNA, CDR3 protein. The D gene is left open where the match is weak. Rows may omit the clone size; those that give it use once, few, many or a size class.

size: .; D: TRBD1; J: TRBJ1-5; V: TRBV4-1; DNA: TGCGCCAGCAGCCAAGACCCTTGGACAGGTCCTGCTACAAGCAATCAGCCCCAGCATTTT; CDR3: CASSQDPWTGPATSNQPQHF
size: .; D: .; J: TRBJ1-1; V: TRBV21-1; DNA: TGTGCCAGCAGTGACTGGTCATCTCAGGGGACTGAAGCTTTCTTT; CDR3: CASSDWSSQGTEAFF
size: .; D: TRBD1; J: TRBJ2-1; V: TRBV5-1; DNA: TGCGCCAGCAGCTTGGCGGGACAGGGGAATGAGCAGTTCTTC; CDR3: CASSLAGQGNEQFF
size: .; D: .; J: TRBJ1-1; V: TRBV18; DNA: TGTGCCAGCTCACCACTGGACAGTACGAACACTGAAGCTTTCTTT; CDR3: CASSPLDSTNTEAFF
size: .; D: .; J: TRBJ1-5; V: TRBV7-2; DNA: TGTGCCAGCAGCTTAACGGAGGGGATGGGGCAGCCCCAGCATTTT; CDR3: CASSLTEGMGQPQHF
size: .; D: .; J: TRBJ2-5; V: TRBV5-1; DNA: TGCGCCAGCAGCCGCCTAGGCCAGGGAAGGTATGAGACCCAGTACTTC; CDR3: CASSRLGQGRYETQYF
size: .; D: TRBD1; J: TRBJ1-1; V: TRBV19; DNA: TGTGCCAGTAGTATAGTCGGGACAGCGATTTTGGAAGCTTTCTTT; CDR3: CASSIVGTAILEAFF
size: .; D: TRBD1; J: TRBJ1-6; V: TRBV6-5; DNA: TGTGCCAGCAGCTTCACAGGGGGAAATTCACCCCTCCACTTT; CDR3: CASSFTGGNSPLHF
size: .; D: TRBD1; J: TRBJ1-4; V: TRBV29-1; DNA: TGCAGCGTTGAAGATGGGGGACAGATAAAAAAACTGTTTTTT; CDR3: CSVEDGGQIKKLFF
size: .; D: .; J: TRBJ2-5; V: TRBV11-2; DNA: TGTGCCAGCAGCCCCGGGGGTAGGTCGGAGACCCAGTACTTC; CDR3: CASSPGGRSETQYF
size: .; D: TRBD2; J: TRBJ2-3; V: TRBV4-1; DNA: TGCGCCAGCAGCCAGGGAGGGATTACAGATACGCAGTATTTT; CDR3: CASSQGGITDTQYF
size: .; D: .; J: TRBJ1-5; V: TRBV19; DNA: TGTGCCAGTAGTCCCAGGGATAGCAATCAGCCCCAGCATTTT; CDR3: CASSPRDSNQPQHF
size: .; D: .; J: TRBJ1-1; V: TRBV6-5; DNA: TGTGCCAGCCGGAACAAGGGGATGGGAGGGACTGAAGCTTTCTTT; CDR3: CASRNKGMGGTEAFF
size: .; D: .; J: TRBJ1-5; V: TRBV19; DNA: TGTGCCAGTAGCTATAGCAATCAGCCCCAGCATTTT; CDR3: CASSYSNQPQHF
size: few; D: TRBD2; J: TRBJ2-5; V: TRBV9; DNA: TGTGCCAGCAGCGTAGGGGGAGCGGGGGGGCTCGAGACCCAGTACTTC; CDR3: CASSVGGAGGLETQYF
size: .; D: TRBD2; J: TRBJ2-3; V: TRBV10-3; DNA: TGTGCCATCAGTCGACTAGCGGGGGCTACAGATACGCAGTATTTT; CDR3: CAISRLAGATDTQYF
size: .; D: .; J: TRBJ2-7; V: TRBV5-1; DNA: TGCGCCAGCAGCGCCGCTACGGGTTCGGCCTACGAGCAGTACTTC; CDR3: CASSAATGSAYEQYF
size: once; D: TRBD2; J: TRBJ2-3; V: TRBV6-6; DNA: TGTGCCAGCAGTTCGAGCGGGGGGGCCGGAGATACGCAGTATTTT; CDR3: CASSSSGGAGDTQYF
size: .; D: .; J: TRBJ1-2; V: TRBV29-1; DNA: TGCAGCGTACCGAGAAGTGGCTACACCTTC; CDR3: CSVPRSGYTF
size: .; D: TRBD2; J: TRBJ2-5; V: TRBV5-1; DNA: TGCGCCAGCAGCTTGGGACTAGCGGGGGGTGTGGAGACCCAGTACTTC; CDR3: CASSLGLAGGVETQYF
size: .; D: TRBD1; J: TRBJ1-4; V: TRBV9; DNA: TGTGCCAGCAGCTCTGGACAGGGCAGTGAAAAACTGTTTTTT; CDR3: CASSSGQGSEKLFF
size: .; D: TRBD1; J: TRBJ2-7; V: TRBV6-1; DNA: TGTGCCAGCACCCCGGACAGGGGGGCAACCTACGAGCAGTACTTC; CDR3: CASTPDRGATYEQYF
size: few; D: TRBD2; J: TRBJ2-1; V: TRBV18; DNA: TGTGCCAGCTCACCATACAGCGGGGATCTTGGTAACAATGAGCAGTTCTTC; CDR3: CASSPYSGDLGNNEQFF
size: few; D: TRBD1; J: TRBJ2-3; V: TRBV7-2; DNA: TGTGCCAGCAGCTTGGTCGGGACAGGACTTTCAGATACGCAGTATTTT; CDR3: CASSLVGTGLSDTQYF
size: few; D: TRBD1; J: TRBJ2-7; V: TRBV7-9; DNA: TGTGCCAGCAGCACCCGGGACAGGAGGTACTTC; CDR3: CASSTRDRRYF
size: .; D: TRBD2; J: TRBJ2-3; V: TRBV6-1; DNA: TGTGCCAGCAGTGCCGGGGGGGCCCCAGATACGCAGTATTTT; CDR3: CASSAGGAPDTQYF